The subject of this entry is one TCR beta chain. Germline-derived CDR1 and CDR2 are SGHRS and YFSETQ. This CDR3 spans 16 amino acids. Unmatched junction bases numbered 8, after V lost 1 base and J lost 5 bases. This entry is derived from a study of blood T cell repertoires in COVID-19. Turning to the study itself: Specimens from acute and convalescent COVID-19 originated in the United States, Italy and Spain.

As originally analysed: Researchers report that nucleated cell counts were estimated from reference gene primer amplification. Sequencing used immunoSEQ multiplex PCR; TCRdb keeps in-frame clones, though not all of them. The DNA was the basis for D and trimming; V, J and clone size are from that table. The sample carries roughly 120,000 clones, around 85% recorded once. Seattle patients were enrolled while actively infected and followed longitudinally. The clonotype originates from a woman in her fifties or sixties with COVID-19, enrolled during active disease. The specimen was peripheral blood. This chain links TRBV5-1 with TRBJ2-5; 10 nucleotides line up with TRBD2. The CDR3 loop is CASSLLSGGFLETQYF. CDR3 in DNA: TGCGCCAGCAGCTTGCTTAGCGGGGGGTTCCTCGAGACCCAGTACTTC.